This entry concerns a single TCR beta chain. This clone was found once. Its target antigen remains unknown. Within one base of it there is no much larger clone, and no base qualities were kept. Spanning cysteine to phenylalanine, the CDR3 consists of 16 amino acids. Here the CDR3 DNA is all that survives: 48 bases in frame from base 1. The CDR1 and CDR2 encoded by the germline V gene (reference sequence) are SEHNR and FQNEAQ. Ends trimmed: V by 5 bases, J by 3 bases; bases unmatched to a gene: 8. The sample is drawn from a study of cytomegalovirus exposure and HLA in healthy donors (dated by TCRdb to 2016 to 2017). Regarding the complete study: An earlier analysis of about 530 of the donors reported 276 Gb of sequence data and 100 million to 120 million unique TCR beta sequences obtained from 150 million to 200 million T cells. About 310 gigabases of sequencing data and approximately 85 million unique TCR sequences were included in an early release covering several hundred HLA-typed donors. Of the 300 to 500 genotyped donors, 65% to 90% were placed in the genetic ancestry cluster associated with self-reported Caucasian donors. The study aimed to test whether cataloging public T cell receptors could reveal signatures of past pathogen exposure. Using immunosequencing, the study profiled T cell repertoires from 500 to 800 subjects and related those repertoires to cytomegalovirus serostatus. Besides the first cohort of 666 subjects, a separate validation cohort made up of about 120 different subjects was used. High-throughput TCR immunosequencing, statistical association of individual TCRs with disease status, and machine learning were combined to predict cytomegalovirus infection status. In a later analysis, previously published TCR beta repertoires from 500 to 750 donors were re-analyzed and high-resolution HLA genotyping was added so that TCR occurrence patterns could be studied. In the later analysis, no new phenotypic data were used to find candidate immune exposures; instead, reliance was placed on TCR beta sequences and their occurrence across donors. In an earlier analysis of roughly 540 of the donors, high-throughput TCR beta sequencing was used to judge whether each TCR beta V gene segment behaved as functional or pseudogenic. Donor age, sex, ethnicity and CMV serostatus were collected together with the repertoire data. A later genetic analysis took genome-wide SNP genotypes for about three fifths of the roughly 700 donors and used that subset as a discovery cohort. All discovery cohort repertoires had been generated on a single sequencing platform. HLA typing covered class I and class II loci at four-digit resolution. The number of typed donors differed by locus: about 620-640 for A, B, C, DRB1 and DQB1; some 500 for DQA1; fewer than 610 for DPA1; and 400 to 480 for DPB1. Four or five DR-DQ haplotypes were treated as single units for association and clustering because of strong linkage in the cohort. Among 350 to 400 genotyped donors of the cohort, an average of roughly 240,000 unique TCR beta nucleotide sequences were sequenced per donor, roughly 18% of them non-productive.

Receptor libraries were prepared by the immunoSEQ multiplex PCR assay. A mixture of 60 forward primers for TCR Vbeta segments and 13 reverse primers for TCR Jbeta segments was used in the multiplex PCR. The CDR3 region of rearranged TCR beta genes was amplified from genomic DNA by a multiplex PCR assay. On the Illumina HiSeq System, the amplified TCR beta libraries were sequenced as 87-base-pair reads. For the original study's pipeline: In a later analysis, roughly 80 million unique TCR beta chains were counted across the approximately 640 repertoires, and roughly 10 million of these chains were shared by at least two donors. Raw reads were error-corrected and collapsed into unique sequences by a nearest-neighbor algorithm in which closely related sequences were merged to remove PCR and sequencing errors. Alignment of CDR3 sequences to IMGT reference sequences was used to assign V, D and J gene segments. For a sequence to be retained, at least a six-nucleotide match to both a V gene segment and a J gene segment was required. A rearrangement was called productive if the CDR3 had no stop codons and remained in frame with V and J, and every other rearrangement was called non-productive. Following IMGT convention, CDR3 was defined as the stretch from the second conserved V-encoded cysteine up to the conserved J-encoded phenylalanine. The earlier analysis of about 620 of the donors excluded sequences that lacked an unambiguous match to a single V gene segment. In an earlier analysis of several hundred of the donors, V segments were called functional above 56.7% productive rearrangements and were called segregating when the between-donor standard deviation exceeded 5%. A statistical classification framework was developed to diagnose cytomegalovirus status using the catalog of TCR beta chain sequences. In a later analysis, TCR nucleotide sequences were compared against IMGT/GENE-DB human TR gene sequences so that V and J genes could be assigned. A later analysis assigned CDR3 sequences and most-parsimonious VDJ recombination scenarios with the TCRdist pipeline. A later analysis defined each TCR beta chain by its CDR3 amino acid sequence plus V-gene family, and excluded reads lacking a unique V-gene family. In a later analysis, a few hundred highly shared, low-generation-probability nucleotide sequences were removed to address suspected cross-contamination and a sequencing artifact. A later analysis calculated a clonal expansion index for each public chain from normalized within-repertoire ranks of inferred template counts. A later analysis computed generation probabilities with a VDJ recombination model fitted to out-of-frame rearrangements, and checked the results against IGoR. In a later analysis, hypergeometric tests were used to score TCR-TCR, TCR-HLA and TCR-CMV co-occurrence, with a repertoire-size bias correction applied to TCR pairs. False discovery rates were estimated in a later analysis by permuting HLA or CMV assignments 20 times. In a later analysis, co-occurring TCRs were grouped using DBSCAN, with TCRdist sequence similarity added in when clustering inside HLA-allele-positive subsets. Repertoires with fewer than 30,000 or more than 120,000 public chains, plus five repertoires with anomalous nucleotide sharing, were excluded from co-occurrence clustering. The table comes from immuneACCESS by way of TCRdb, which keeps in-frame sequences with V and J called. Part of the clones is missing from these tables; in studies checked, under half for an unresolved V gene and the rest for unknown reasons. The V and J calls and the clone size are those of that table, but D and trimming were determined from the DNA. This sample comprises about 140,000 clones, 66% of them detected only once. The ten top clones hold approximately 6.5% of the sample.

The full study reports these points: Linkage disequilibrium might explain the correlated functional status among segregating V segments, but an unknown experimental factor could not be excluded. Cytomegalovirus status was reported to be diagnosed by the classifier with high specificity and sensitivity in both the original and validation cohorts. When HLA alleles, especially DR and DQ, strongly co-occurred, TCR associations were difficult to assign to individual alleles. CMV serostatus was the only immune exposure information available for the cohort. Sequencing depth was assumed to be roughly uniform across donors in the presence/absence analyses, though that assumption may not hold. In a later analysis, TCR association rates were found to vary across HLA loci, with the most associated TCRs seen for DRB1 alleles and the fewest for HLA-C alleles. In vitro tests confirmed that a few of the cytomegalovirus-associated TCR beta chains recognize cytomegalovirus antigens. A further reported finding was that TCR beta sequences accurately predicted the HLA-A and HLA-B alleles for most subjects in the first cohort. In a later genetic analysis, fewer N-insertions in productive TCRs were reported among donors in an Asian-associated ancestry cluster than the approximately 710-donor mean. A cluster of highly shared sequence variants was judged likely to represent a technical artifact of the sequencing pipeline. This cohort had only TCR beta chains sequenced, and the lack of alpha or paired-chain data limited which features could be detected. In a later analysis, HLA-associated TCR beta chains showed more clonal expansion and lower generation probabilities than non-associated chains that were equally common. According to the authors, the approach could potentially be generalized to other disease states and immunological phenotypes. Because counts were too low, roughly 17 rarely observed V segments, including chromosome 9 orphons, were left out of the earlier analysis of about 620 of the donors. A later analysis reported that several top co-occurrence clusters appeared linked to parvovirus B19, influenza, CMV and Epstein-Barr virus. According to a later analysis, most CMV-associated TCR beta chains appeared to be HLA-restricted, and the HLA associations seemed to be driven largely by CMV exposure. In an earlier analysis of fewer than 700 of the donors, most TCR beta V segments appeared in productive rearrangements about 87% or about 30% of the time, broadly matching IMGT annotations. Across donors, most TCR sequences were observed very rarely, whereas some public TCRs were present in many individuals. In the study, approximately 150 TCR beta chains were listed as associated with cytomegalovirus. Some IMGT-functional V segments, including TRBV6-2 and TRBV6-3, could not be told apart with the 87-base-pair reads, so those segments were excluded. Because some donors lacked HLA typing at each locus, the association tests relied only on the typed subset. An association between a missense DCLRE1C variant and V-gene and J-gene trimming of TCR beta chains was found in a later genetic analysis and replicated in an independent cohort. A later analysis associated 16,951 TCR beta sequences with specific HLA alleles at a false discovery rate of 0.05.

The cohort consisted of 666 healthy bone marrow donors. All cohort members were sampled while nominally healthy, although unrecorded immune exposures were likely present. The donor tested CMV seronegative and was one of the 352 seronegative cohort members. A peripheral blood sample was provided by each donor, and peripheral blood mononuclear cells were used for TCR beta sequencing. The Qiagen DNeasy Blood Extraction Kit was used to extract genomic DNA from the blood cell samples. The chain is assembled from TRBV7-9 and TRBJ2-1, with 9 bases matching TRBD2. The TCR comes from a woman aged 60-75 years in good health and CMV-seronegative. The sample taken for sequencing was PBMCs. CDR3 sequence: CASSQWRTSDYNEQFF. DNA sequence: TGTGCCAGCAGCCAATGGCGGACTAGCGACTACAATGAGCAGTTCTTC.